Presented here are 32 T cell receptor beta chains from one specimen sequenced in a study of post-analysis software for immune sequencing data. Broader study findings: TRBV5-6, TRBV5-1 and TRBV20-1 were among a few TRBV segments more frequent in patients than controls.

Libraries were made from TCR beta cDNA, and they carried unique molecular identifiers. TCRdb ran MiXCR on the PCR reads and lists one entry per CDR3 protein. The sample lists about 770,000 distinct CDR3 sequences, about 45% occurring once. These receptors' antigens are unknown. Source material: blood. The receptors stem from a girl between 5 and 17 years old with multiple sclerosis.

J is TRBJ1-2 and V is TRBV19; no clear D gene. The germline gives CDR1 LNHDA, CDR2 SQIVND (reference sequence). V lost 8 bases and J lost 4, with 11 bases in between. The CDR3 is 12 amino acids. CDR3 sequence (DNA): TGTGCCAGTCGACGCCGTGGCTATGGCTACACCTTC. Protein sequence: CASRRRGYGYTF.

This clonotype has a handful of counts. The CDR3 reads CSARDWLAGTEQFF. The CDR3 coding sequence is TGCAGTGCTAGAGATTGGCTAGCGGGAACTGAGCAGTTCTTC. The V gene is TRBV20-1, the J gene TRBJ2-1, with 9 positions matching TRBD2. Trimming cost V 0 bases and J 9 bases; bases outside gene matches: 6. Germline loops: CDR1 DFQATT, CDR2 SNEGSKA (reference sequence). The CDR3 sequence is 14 residues long.

V is TRBV4-3 and J is TRBJ2-5; 11 bases are a match to TRBD2. The J call is doubtful: the DNA matches TRBJ2-7 better. CDR3 length equals 14 residues. Germline V gene lookup returns CDR1 LGHNA and CDR2 YSLEER. This chain's CDR3 is CASSHSGRADEQYF. In nucleotides, the CDR3 is TGCGCCAGCAGCCATAGCGGGAGGGCGGACGAGCAGTACTTC.

The chain has TRBV12-3 or TRBV12-4 and TRBJ1-1, with 7 bases lining up with TRBD1. After removal of 7 bases from V and 1 base from J, the junction contained 6 bases not matched to a gene. This CDR3 has 14 residues. CDR3 protein: CASTPTGKNTEAFF. CDR3 nucleotides: TGTGCCAGCACCCCGACAGGGAAGAACACTGAAGCTTTCTTT.

V usage is TRBV7-9 and J usage is TRBJ2-1; no clear D. V lost 0 bases, J lost 4 bases, and 13 bases lay in between. Germline V lookup: CDR1 SEHNR, CDR2 FQNEAQ (reference sequence). This CDR3 contains 16 residues. CDR3 amino acids: CASSLALQPPYNEQFF. Here the CDR3 DNA reads TGTGCCAGCAGCTTAGCCCTCCAGCCACCATACAATGAGCAGTTCTTC.

This clonotype occurred a few times. V and J are TRBV6-1 and TRBJ2-4; D unresolved. The CDR3 has 12 amino acids. From germline, CDR1 is MNHNS and CDR2 SASEGT. Trimming left V 6 bases short and J 7 bases short, with 10 bases between. The CDR3 spells CASRTLGNIQYF. The CDR3 DNA sequence: TGTGCCAGCAGGACTCTAGGGAACATTCAGTACTTC.

The V and J genes are TRBV6-1 and TRBJ2-3, with 13 bases lining up with TRBD2. Trimming removed 6 bases from V and 6 bases from J; junction bases left unmatched: 12. This CDR3 contains 17 residues. Germline-derived CDR1 and CDR2 are MNHNS and SASEGT. CDR3 nucleotide sequence: TGTGCCAGCAGCCGCCCGGGACTAGCGGGGAGAATGGATACGCAGTATTTT. This codes for CASSRPGLAGRMDTQYF.

A single count supports this clonotype. CDR3 DNA sequence: TGTGCCTGGACACCGATAGTGGGGACCTCACAGTTCTTC. Translation gives CAWTPIVGTSQFF. The genes are TRBV30 and TRBJ2-1, with D perhaps assigned TRBD1 or TRBD2 (5 bases each). Deletions cut 4 bases from V and 13 bases from J, with 20 bases between. Germline CDR1 reads GTSNPN; CDR2 reads SVGIG (reference sequence). This CDR3 contains 13 residues.

The chain carries TRBV4-1 and TRBJ2-7; D could derive from TRBD1 or TRBD2 (5 bases each). Looked up from germline, CDR1 is MGHRA and CDR2 is YSYEKL. V shed 1 base and J shed 7 bases, with 20 bases lying between them. This CDR3 has 16 amino acids. The CDR3 is CASSQGVGASTDEQYF. The CDR3 DNA follows: TGCGCCAGCAGCCAAGGTGTCGGGGCTAGTACAGATGAGCAGTACTTC.

V is TRBV7-2 and J is TRBJ2-5, with D perhaps matching TRBD1 or TRBD2 (5 bases each). The CDR3 runs to 15 residues. Germline V lookup: CDR1 SGHTA, CDR2 FQGNSA. The V and J ends lost 0 bases and 2 bases respectively, with 10 bases between them. As DNA, the CDR3 is TGTGCCAGCAGCTTAGCGACCGGGACGCAAGAGACCCAGTACTTC. Encoded protein: CASSLATGTQETQYF. The full variable domain, its missing parts supplied by reference TRBV7-2 and TRBJ2-5, is GAGVSQSPSNKVTEKGKDVELRCDPISGHTALYWYRQSLGQGLEFLIYFQGNSAPDKSGLPSDRFSAERTGGSVSTLTIQRTQQEDSAVYLCASSLATGTQETQYFGPGTRLLVL.

The chain carries TRBV9 and TRBJ2-7; perhaps TRBD2 as D (5 bases). The V gene lost 0 bases and the J gene lost 0 bases, with 13 bases spanning the gap. Germline CDR1 SGDLS, CDR2 YYNGEE. This CDR3 has 16 amino acids. This chain's CDR3 is CASSVEREAPSYEQYF. DNA for the CDR3: TGTGCCAGCAGCGTAGAGAGGGAAGCGCCCTCCTACGAGCAGTACTTC.

The V call is TRBV20-1, the J call TRBJ2-7; 7 bases align to TRBD2. This CDR3 contains 17 residues. In germline, CDR1 is DFQATT, CDR2 SNEGSKA (reference sequence). V was clipped by 3 bases and J by 7 bases; unmatched bases: 21. Here the CDR3 reads CSASVRKTSPWYNEQYF. The CDR3 DNA sequence: TGCAGTGCTAGCGTCCGCAAGACTAGCCCTTGGTACAATGAGCAGTACTTC.

V and J are TRBV4-2 and TRBJ2-7; 9 bases are shared with TRBD2. V trimming: 0 bases; J trimming: 1 base; junction bases outside the gene matches: 13. The CDR3 sequence is 19 residues long. Germline values: CDR1 LGHNA, CDR2 YNFKEQ. The CDR3 region is CASSQEGLGKTSGSYEQYF. The CDR3 DNA reads as TGTGCCAGCAGCCAAGAGGGTCTCGGAAAGACTAGCGGATCCTACGAGCAGTACTTC.

The chain links TRBV29-1 to TRBJ2-7; 9 nucleotides match TRBD1. There are 18 residues in the CDR3. CDR1 SQVTM and CDR2 ANQGSEA come from the germline V gene. Trimming at V came to 0 bases and at J to 4 bases, leaving 16 bases not matched to a gene. The CDR3 nucleotides are TGCAGCGTTGAAGATCTCCAAGGGGAACTGGGACAGGGTTACGAGCAGTACTTC. Protein: CSVEDLQGELGQGYEQYF.

The chain employs TRBV4-1 and TRBJ2-3, with D unresolved. V was trimmed by 0 bases and J by 6 bases, leaving 10 bases between them. Germline V gives CDR1 MGHRA, CDR2 YSYEKL. The CDR3 totals 14 residues. CDR3 sequence (DNA): TGCGCCAGCAGCCAAGAGCAAGCGCCGGATACGCAGTATTTT. Translated: CASSQEQAPDTQYF.

This sequence joins TRBV20-1 and TRBJ2-3; unclear D gene. In germline, CDR1 is DFQATT, CDR2 SNEGSKA (reference sequence). The length of the CDR3 is 14 residues. Trimming shortened V by 1 base and J by 6 bases, and 14 bases separated the two germline ends. CDR3 sequence (DNA): TGCAGTGCTAGAGGTGGGCTAGTCGTGGATACGCAGTATTTT. It specifies CSARGGLVVDTQYF.

The chain links TRBV7-6 to TRBJ1-5; tentatively, D is TRBD1 (6 bases). The V end lost 2 bases, the J end lost 6 bases, and 8 bases lay between the germline ends. The CDR3 spans 13 residues. CDR1 and CDR2 (germline): SGHVS, FNYEAQ. The CDR3 region is CASSLTGTQPQHF. DNA for the CDR3: TGTGCCAGCAGCTTAACAGGGACTCAGCCCCAGCATTTT.

The chain uses TRBV25-1 and TRBJ2-3; maybe TRBD1 (5 bases). Germline V CDR1 and CDR2: MGHDK, SYGVNS. Trimming left V 4 bases short and J 0 bases short, with 11 bases between. This CDR3 comprises 15 residues. For the CDR3, the DNA is TGTGCCAGCAGTGCTCAGGGCCCTAGCACAGATACGCAGTATTTT. Amino acids: CASSAQGPSTDTQYF.

This chain connects TRBV20-1 to TRBJ1-2; 9 bases line up with TRBD1. CDR1 is DFQATT and CDR2 is SNEGSKA in the germline V gene (reference sequence). V shed 5 bases and J 4 bases; nucleotides not matched to a gene: 11. The CDR3 has 15 residues. The CDR3 loop is CSALRWDREPYGYTF. For the CDR3, the DNA is TGCAGTGCTCTCCGCTGGGACAGGGAGCCCTATGGCTACACCTTC.

V and J are TRBV5-5 and TRBJ2-1; 15 nucleotides match TRBD2. CDR3 size: 17 residues. The V segment lost 4 bases and the J segment 8 bases; nucleotides outside the gene matches: 10. CDR1 and CDR2 (germline): SGHKS, YYEKEE (reference sequence). The CDR3 coding sequence is TGTGCCAGCAGCCGGGCGGTCGGGACTAGCGGGGGGCATGAGCAGTTCTTC. Translating gives CASSRAVGTSGGHEQFF.

The table lists this clonotype with a few counts. The chain recombines TRBV4-3 with TRBJ1-2, with D possibly matching TRBD1 (5 bases). Trimming stripped 3 bases from V and 4 bases from J, with 12 bases between. Germline loops: CDR1 LGHNA, CDR2 YSLEER. This CDR3 is built from 14 residues. DNA for the CDR3: TGCGCCAGCAGCCATACCGGGACTCGCTATGGCTACACCTTC. It encodes CASSHTGTRYGYTF.

The chain combines TRBV18 with TRBJ1-1; TRBD1 matches at 9 bases. The CDR3 covers 14 residues. V trimming: 4 bases; J trimming: 5 bases; junction bases outside the gene matches: 5. Per the germline V gene, CDR1 is KGHSH and CDR2 is LQKENI. For the CDR3, the DNA is TGTGCCAGCTCACGGGACAGGGTAGGGACTGAAGCTTTCTTT. Translating it yields CASSRDRVGTEAFF.

The rearrangement joins TRBV12-3 or TRBV12-4 to TRBJ1-2; D possibly corresponds to TRBD1 (6 bases). The CDR3 runs 15 residues. V lost 3 bases and J lost 3, with 14 bases in between. The CDR3 spells CASSLGQGNDYGYTF. CDR3 nucleotides: TGTGCCAGCAGTTTGGGGCAGGGGAATGACTATGGCTACACCTTC.

This clonotype was detected a few times. The chain joins TRBV13 to TRBJ2-3; no firm D call. Germline V gene sequence: CDR1 PRHDT, CDR2 FYEKMQ (reference sequence). The germline V and J ends were trimmed by 2 bases and 0 bases, with 6 bases remaining between them. This CDR3 has 14 residues. CDR3 bases: TGTGCCAGCAGCTTACTCGAGAGCACAGATACGCAGTATTTT. It is translated as CASSLLESTDTQYF.

This chain joins TRBV6-1 and TRBJ1-4, with D possibly TRBD1 on 5 matching bases. Trimming removed 2 bases at V and 3 bases at J, with 16 bases between. The germline CDR1 and CDR2 sequences are MNHNS and SASEGT. The CDR3 sequence is 17 residues long. The CDR3 coding sequence is TGTGCCAGCAGTGAAAGATATAAGGGGAAAGCTAATGAAAAACTGTTTTTT. Translating it yields CASSERYKGKANEKLFF.

The chain employs TRBV30 and TRBJ2-1, with 10 bases that match TRBD2. The germline V gene encodes CDR1 GTSNPN and CDR2 SVGIG (reference sequence). V was clipped by 0 bases and J by 4 bases; unmatched bases: 9. The CDR3 totals 17 residues. Here the CDR3 DNA reads TGTGCCTGGAGTGTAACTTTACTAGCGGGAAGTTACAATGAGCAGTTCTTC. This sequence encodes CAWSVTLLAGSYNEQFF.

V usage is TRBV27 and J usage is TRBJ2-5, with TRBD2 matching 7 bases. The CDR3 sequence is 16 residues long. The ends lost 3 bases at V and 5 bases at J; junction bases unmatched: 12. Germline V lookup: CDR1 MNHEY, CDR2 SMNVEV (reference sequence). CDR3 protein: CASSFSPQAGWETQYF. In DNA, the CDR3 is TGTGCCAGCAGTTTTTCCCCACAAGCGGGGTGGGAGACCCAGTACTTC.

The chain has TRBV20-1 and TRBJ2-3, with 9 bases fitting TRBD2. Germline-derived CDR1 and CDR2 are DFQATT and SNEGSKA (reference sequence). V trimming: 7 bases; J trimming: 2 bases; junction bases outside the gene matches: 7. This CDR3 has 14 residues. CDR3 protein: CSVGAGGNTDTQYF. In DNA, the CDR3 is TGCAGTGTGGGAGCGGGAGGCAACACAGATACGCAGTATTTT.

This clonotype has just a few counts. The chain uses TRBV7-2 and TRBJ1-6, with D possibly matching TRBD1 (5 bases). V was cut by 5 bases and J by 6 bases, with 14 bases left in between. The CDR3 extends over 15 amino acids. Germline CDR1 reads SGHTA; CDR2 reads FQGNSA. The CDR3 spells CASSPPGLSNSPLHF. The CDR3 nucleotides read TGTGCCAGCAGCCCCCCAGGGTTGAGTAATTCACCCCTCCACTTT.

The V gene is TRBV27, the J gene TRBJ2-7; TRBD1 agrees at 7 bases. CDR1 is MNHEY and CDR2 is SMNVEV in the germline V gene (reference sequence). This CDR3 has 15 amino acids. J lost 6 bases, V lost 6 bases, and 14 bases had no gene match. The chain's CDR3 is CASSPTGQSLGEQYF. CDR3 sequence (DNA): TGTGCCAGCAGCCCTACGGGACAGTCCTTAGGCGAGCAGTACTTC.

The genes are TRBV6-5 and TRBJ2-1, with 11 bases aligning to TRBD1. The germline CDR1 and CDR2 sequences are MNHEY and SVGAGI. J gave up 7 bases and V 4 bases, and 9 bases lay outside the gene matches. The CDR3 contains 16 residues. In nucleotides, the CDR3 is TGTGCCAGCAGTTCCCCGGGACAGGGGGTTGGTAATGAGCAGTTCTTC. Translation gives CASSSPGQGVGNEQFF.

The CDR3 coding sequence is TGTGCCAGCAGCCAAGTAAAACAGCTAATGAACAATGAGCAGTTCTTC. Its translation is CASSQVKQLMNNEQFF. The V gene is TRBV4-2, the J gene TRBJ2-1; D is uncertain. The CDR3 contains 16 residues. The germline CDR1 and CDR2 sequences are LGHNA and YNFKEQ. The ends were cut back, 1 base at V and 5 bases at J, with 15 bases in the middle.